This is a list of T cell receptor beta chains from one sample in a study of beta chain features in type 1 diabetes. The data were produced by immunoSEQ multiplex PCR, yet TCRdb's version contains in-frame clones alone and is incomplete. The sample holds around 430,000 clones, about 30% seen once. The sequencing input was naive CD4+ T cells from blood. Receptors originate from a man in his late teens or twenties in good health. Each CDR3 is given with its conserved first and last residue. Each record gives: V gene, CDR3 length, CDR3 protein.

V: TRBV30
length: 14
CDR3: CAWKGQTNTGELFF

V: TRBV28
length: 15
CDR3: CASSFLVARGETQYF

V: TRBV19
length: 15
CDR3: CASSIQGSNDNEQFF

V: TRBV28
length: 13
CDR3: CASTLGGNTEAFF

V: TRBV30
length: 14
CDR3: CAWGYRGGSYEQYF

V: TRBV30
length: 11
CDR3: CAWDRRETQYF

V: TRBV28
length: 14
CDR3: CASSRYSGANVLTF

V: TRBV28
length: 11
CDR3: CASSLVQEQYF

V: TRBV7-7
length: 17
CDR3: CASSTGLAGGLLKTQYF

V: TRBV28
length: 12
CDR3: CASSLRSDTQYF

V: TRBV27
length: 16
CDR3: CASTSSQGVYTGELFF

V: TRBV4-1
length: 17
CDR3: CASSPSGGPPSYNEQFF

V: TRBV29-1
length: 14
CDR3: CSVLQTASTDTQYF

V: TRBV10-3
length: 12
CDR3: CAISESVGTQYF

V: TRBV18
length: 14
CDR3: CASSPGVSRETQYF

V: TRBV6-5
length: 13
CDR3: CASRLRHNTEAFF

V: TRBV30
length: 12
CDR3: CAWSEGWYEQYF

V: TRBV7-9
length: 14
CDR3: CASSTGTGGSIQYF

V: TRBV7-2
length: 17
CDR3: CASSLGTPSGLQETQYF

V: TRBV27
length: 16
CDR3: CASSVRLIARTDTQYF

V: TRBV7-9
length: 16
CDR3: CASSLTGNAHTDTQYF

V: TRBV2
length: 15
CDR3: CASSEALGYTDTQYF

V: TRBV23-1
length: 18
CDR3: CASSQQTNPRDSQETQYF

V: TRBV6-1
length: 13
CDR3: CASSEVYADTQYF

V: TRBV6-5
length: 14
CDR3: CASSISGVGNEQFF

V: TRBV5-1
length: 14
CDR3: CASSLRITYNEQFF

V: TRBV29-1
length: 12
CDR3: CSVESGFYGYTF